This T cell receptor beta chain is drawn from a study of CD8 T cells in Susac syndrome. About 0.45 to 1 ug RNA was reverse transcribed with random hexamers. Across 54 Vbeta and 13 Jbeta, immunoSEQ multiplex PCR amplified TCR beta CDR3. TCRdb itself ran the immunoSEQ multiplex PCR reads through MiXCR, one entry per CDR3 protein. The top ten clones hold around 0.27% of a sample with 95,000 to 150,000 distinct CDR3 sequences, roughly 94% of them seen once. This clonotype appeared once. Its target is unknown. The CDR3 covers 14 residues. Trimming took off 3 bases at V and 1 base at J, with 9 bases between the two ends. In germline, CDR1 is LNHDA, CDR2 SQIVND (reference sequence). Study-wide results and limits: The greatest CD8+ clonal expansion in Susac occurred in TEMRA cells and in active patients.

The sample consisted of CD8+ T cells from PBMCs. The origin of this receptor is a human donor with Susac syndrome. The rearrangement joins TRBV19 to TRBJ1-1; perhaps TRBD1 as D (5 bases). CDR3 nucleotides: TGTGCCAGTAGTATGGGGCCCGCGAACACTGAAGCTTTCTTT. It encodes CASSMGPANTEAFF.